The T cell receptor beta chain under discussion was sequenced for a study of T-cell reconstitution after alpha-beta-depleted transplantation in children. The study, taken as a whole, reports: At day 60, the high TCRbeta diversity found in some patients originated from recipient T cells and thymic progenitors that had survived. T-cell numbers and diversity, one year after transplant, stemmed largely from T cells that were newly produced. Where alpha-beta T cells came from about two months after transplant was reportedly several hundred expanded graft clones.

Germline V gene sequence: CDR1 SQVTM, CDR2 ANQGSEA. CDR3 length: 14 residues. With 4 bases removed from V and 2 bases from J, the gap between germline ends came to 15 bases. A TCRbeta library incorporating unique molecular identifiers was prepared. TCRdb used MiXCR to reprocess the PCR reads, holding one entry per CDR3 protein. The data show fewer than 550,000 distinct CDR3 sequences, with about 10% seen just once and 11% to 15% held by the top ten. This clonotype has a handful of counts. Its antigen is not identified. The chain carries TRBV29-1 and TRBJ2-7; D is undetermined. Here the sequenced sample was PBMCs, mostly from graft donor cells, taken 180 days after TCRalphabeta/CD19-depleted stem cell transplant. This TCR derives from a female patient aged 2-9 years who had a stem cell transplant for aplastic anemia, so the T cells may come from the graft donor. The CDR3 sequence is CSVGALGIPYEQYF. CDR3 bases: TGCAGCGTTGGAGCCCTAGGAATACCCTACGAGCAGTACTTC.